The T cell receptor beta chain under discussion was sequenced for a study of blood T cell repertoires in COVID-19. Study context: Sources were T cells, B-cell-depleted T cells, or PBMCs; the material itself was cDNA or gDNA.

Sequencing was performed with immunoSEQ multiplex PCR; in TCRdb, only in-frame clones are kept and a portion is missing. The data contain under 150,000 clones, approximately 83% of them singletons. The length of the CDR3 is 13 residues. CDR1 and CDR2 from the germline V gene are MNHNY and SVGAGI (reference sequence). Trimming removed 5 bases from V and 8 bases from J, with 15 bases in between. The sample holds one count of this clone. The chain carries TRBV6-6 and TRBJ1-1, with D unclear. Sequencing was done on a sample of peripheral blood. The clonotype comes from an older woman with COVID-19, enrolled during active disease. CDR3 loop: CASSRAREEEAFF. For the CDR3, the DNA is TGTGCCAGCAGTCGGGCCCGGGAAGAAGAAGCTTTCTTT.